Each of the 19 T cell receptor beta chains below was sequenced from the same sample in a study of blood T cells in healthy people across ages. Primers used in a second PCR of roughly 7 to 11 cycles were a sample-barcoded 5' primer and a J-beta primer mix. TCRdb called the 5' RACE reads again in MiXCR, with one record for every CDR3 protein. This sample has 800,000 or so distinct CDR3 sequences, with approximately 25% found just once. These data also featured in a second study, about T cells of mothers and their children.

Sequenced material: blood. These TCRs come from a boy between 10 and 17 years old in good health.

This clonotype was counted a few times. The CDR3 region has the DNA TGTGCCACCAGCAGGGGTGGGACGGAAAACATTCAGTACTTC. Encoded protein: CATSRGGTENIQYF. The chain recombines TRBV15 with TRBJ2-4; either TRBD1 or TRBD2 may fit D (5 bases each). This CDR3 has 14 amino acids. The germline V gene encodes CDR1 LNHNV and CDR2 YYDKDF (reference sequence). The V end lost 3 bases, the J end lost 5 bases, and 11 bases lay between the germline ends.

The chain couples TRBV10-2 to TRBJ2-4; D remains ambiguous. This CDR3 is built from 13 residues. Trimming shortened V by 2 bases and J by 6 bases, and 8 bases separated the two germline ends. Per germline, CDR1 WSHSY and CDR2 SAAADI. CDR3 sequence reads: CASSEGPANIQYF. CDR3 DNA sequence: TGCGCCAGCAGTGAGGGACCGGCAAACATTCAGTACTTC.

This clonotype has at least ten counts. The gene calls are TRBV5-1 and TRBJ2-2, with 10 bases identical to TRBD1. V was clipped by 4 bases and J by 7 bases; unmatched bases: 4. Germline CDR1 reads SGHRS; CDR2 reads YFSETQ. This CDR3 is built from 14 residues. CDR3 bases: TGCGCCAGCAGCACGGGACAGGGGCACGGGGAGCTGTTTTTT. Translated: CASSTGQGHGELFF.

This chain connects TRBV28 to TRBJ2-5; TRBD1 matches 7 bases. The J call may be mistaken, given a closer DNA end match to TRBJ2-7. The CDR3 is made up of 15 amino acids. CDR1 and CDR2 (germline): MDHEN, SYDVKM. In DNA form, the CDR3 reads TGTGCCAGCAGTTTAAACAGGGGATGGGTGTACGAGCAGTACTTC. Protein: CASSLNRGWVYEQYF.

The V and J genes are TRBV19 and TRBJ1-1; D unresolved. Deletions cut 5 bases from V and 3 bases from J, with 10 bases between. This CDR3 spans 13 amino acids. Germline values: CDR1 LNHDA, CDR2 SQIVND (reference sequence). The CDR3 loop reads CASSPTGYTEAFF. CDR3 bases: TGTGCCAGTAGTCCGACTGGGTACACTGAAGCTTTCTTT.

This clonotype showed up just a few times. The V and J genes are TRBV9 and TRBJ2-1, with a weak D call TRBD2 (6 bases). V lost 0 bases to trimming and J lost 9 bases, with 10 bases between them. Germline values: CDR1 SGDLS, CDR2 YYNGEE. The length of the CDR3 is 13 residues. For the CDR3, the DNA is TGTGCCAGCAGCGTAGGGGCGGGAACTGAGCAGTTCTTC. Protein sequence: CASSVGAGTEQFF.

The V call is TRBV6-5, the J call TRBJ2-5; D is uncertain. The better agreement between TRBJ2-7 and the DNA end casts doubt on the J call. There are 13 residues in the CDR3. Looked up from germline, CDR1 is MNHEY and CDR2 is SVGAGI. CDR3 sequence (DNA): TGTGCCACCAGCCCTTCCCGTCCCTACGAGCAGTACTTC. Its translation: CATSPSRPYEQYF.

V gene TRBV9 combines with J gene TRBJ2-2; 8 bases fit TRBD1. The CDR3 runs 17 residues. The V segment lost 3 bases and the J segment 1 base; nucleotides outside the gene matches: 8. Germline V gives CDR1 SGDLS, CDR2 YYNGEE. The DNA for the CDR3 is TGTGCCAGCAGCGGACAGACAGGGGAAGGGAACACCGGGGAGCTGTTTTTT. Protein sequence: CASSGQTGEGNTGELFF.

This clonotype was detected only a few times. This chain links TRBV5-5 with TRBJ2-7, with 7 nucleotides matching TRBD1. V dropped 1 base and J dropped 2; count of bases not matched to a gene: 6. The germline V gene has CDR1 SGHKS and CDR2 YYEKEE (reference sequence). The CDR3 sequence is 15 residues long. In DNA, the CDR3 is TGTGCCAGCAGCTTGTTCTCCACAGGGGCCTACGAGCAGTACTTC. Translating gives CASSLFSTGAYEQYF.

The chain combines TRBV7-9 with TRBJ1-2; no definite D call. The CDR3 is 12 residues long. V gave up 5 bases and J gave up 6 bases, with 10 bases separating them. In germline, CDR1 is SEHNR, CDR2 FQNEAQ (reference sequence). CDR3 protein: CASSLDLNGYTF. The CDR3, as DNA: TGTGCCAGCAGCCTCGATCTTAATGGCTACACCTTC.

This clonotype showed up just a few times. This sequence joins TRBV28 and TRBJ2-7; tentative D call: TRBD1 (5 bases). Trimming took 4 bases from V and 5 from J, leaving 12 bases between them. Per the germline V gene, CDR1 is MDHEN and CDR2 is SYDVKM. The CDR3 loop spans 13 amino acids. The CDR3 DNA sequence: TGTGCCAGCAGTTATAGGGGCGCGAACGAGCAGTACTTC. Its protein is CASSYRGANEQYF.

This clonotype was observed a few times. DNA of the CDR3: TGCGCCAGCAGCCAAGGAACGGGACCCGAGCAGTACTTC. Translating gives CASSQGTGPEQYF. This rearrangement joins TRBV4-1 to TRBJ2-7; either TRBD1 or TRBD2 may supply D (5 bases each). The V end lost 1 base, the J end lost 6 bases, and 10 bases lay between the germline ends. There are 13 residues in the CDR3. The V gene's germline CDR1 is MGHRA and CDR2 YSYEKL.

V and J are TRBV12-5 and TRBJ2-1; 7 bases line up with TRBD1. Germline V lookup: CDR1 LGHNT, CDR2 FRNRAP. This CDR3 spans 16 amino acids. Trimming removed 0 bases from V and 2 bases from J; junction bases left unmatched: 4. The DNA for the CDR3 is TGTGCTAGTGGTTTGGTACAGAGGGGGCCCTACAATGAGCAGTTCTTC. Translated, it gives CASGLVQRGPYNEQFF. Combining the CDR3 with reference TRBV12-5 and TRBJ2-1 gives the whole variable domain DARVTQTPRHKVTEMGQEVTMRCQPILGHNTVFWYRQTMMQGLELLAYFRNRAPLDDSGMPKDRFSAEMPDATLATLKIQPSEPRDSAVYFCASGLVQRGPYNEQFFGPGTRLTVL.

This rearrangement joins TRBV6-5 to TRBJ2-7; D is undetermined. The V gene's germline CDR1 is MNHEY and CDR2 SVGAGI. This CDR3 has 15 amino acids. V lost 5 bases and J 1 base, leaving 15 bases between the germline ends. In nucleotides, the CDR3 is TGTGCCAGCAGTAAGGACGGCTTCACATCCTACGAGCAGTACTTC. Amino acids: CASSKDGFTSYEQYF.

The V gene is TRBV7-2, the J gene TRBJ2-5; perhaps TRBD1 as D (5 bases). The DNA end is a closer match to TRBJ2-1, so the J assignment may be wrong. The CDR3 runs 16 residues. The germline V gene encodes CDR1 SGHTA and CDR2 FQGNSA. The CDR3 region has the DNA TGTGCCAGCAGCTTAGCGCGGATTCATAGGGGAAATGAGCAGTTCTTC. Amino acids: CASSLARIHRGNEQFF.

The chain couples TRBV4-2 to TRBJ1-2; maybe TRBD1 (6 bases). The CDR3 contains 14 residues. Trimming pared 0 bases from V and 4 bases from J, leaving 9 bases between. The germline V gene has CDR1 LGHNA and CDR2 YNFKEQ. The CDR3 is CASSQDSGAYGYTF. CDR3 nucleotide sequence: TGTGCCAGCAGCCAAGACTCAGGGGCCTATGGCTACACCTTC.

This rearrangement joins TRBV29-1 to TRBJ2-7; 8 bases map to TRBD2. This CDR3 has 17 residues. The V gene end was trimmed by 1 base and the J gene end by 3 bases; junction bases not matched to a gene: 14. Germline V gene sequence: CDR1 SQVTM, CDR2 ANQGSEA. The CDR3 protein is CSVEAPNLSGSNYEQYF. As DNA, the CDR3 is TGCAGCGTTGAAGCCCCAAACCTAAGCGGGAGCAACTACGAGCAGTACTTC.

V and J are TRBV20-1 and TRBJ1-3, with 8 positions matching TRBD1. The V gene end was trimmed by 3 bases and the J gene end by 2 bases; junction bases not matched to a gene: 3. The V gene's germline CDR1 is DFQATT and CDR2 SNEGSKA (reference sequence). This CDR3 contains 14 residues. The CDR3 DNA is TGCAGTGCTAGGGCAGGGGGCCCTGGAAACACCATATATTTT. Its translation is CSARAGGPGNTIYF.

This clonotype was observed at least ten times. The chain's CDR3 is CASSAPGATLDGYTF. As DNA, the CDR3 is TGTGCCAGCAGCGCACCCGGCGCTACCTTGGATGGCTACACCTTC. V is TRBV7-9 and J is TRBJ1-2; D is uncertain. In germline, CDR1 is SEHNR, CDR2 FQNEAQ (reference sequence). The CDR3 has 15 amino acids. Trimming cost V 5 bases and J 6 bases, with 19 bases left between them. Full variable domain (outside the CDR3, taken from reference TRBV7-9 and TRBJ1-2): DTGVSQNPRHKITKRGQNVTFRCDPISEHNRLYWYRQTLGQGPEFLTYFQNEAQLEKSRLLSDRFSAERPKGSFSTLEIQRTEQGDSAMYLCASSAPGATLDGYTFGSGTRLTVV.